The 21 T cell receptor beta chains below were found in one sample sequenced in a study of T cell repertoires in cytomegalovirus infection. TCRdb analysed the reads with MiXCR anew, one entry per CDR3 protein. Found here are approximately 500,000 distinct CDR3 sequences, approximately 26% of them singletons; the top ten hold about 12%. What was sequenced was PBMCs. The receptors were sampled from a human donor in good health (CMV status not recorded). Some clones in this sample may be carry-over from other donors' samples.

The chain links TRBV28 to TRBJ2-3; 10 bases are a match to TRBD1. V was clipped by 6 bases and J by 1 base; unmatched bases: 4. In germline, CDR1 is MDHEN, CDR2 SYDVKM. The CDR3 has 15 amino acids. The CDR3 DNA is TGTGCCAGCAGCGAGACAGGGGGCGGCACAGATACGCAGTATTTT. Translation: CASSETGGGTDTQYF.

Details on this clonotype: It may be a read error: a sequence one base away is much more abundant. The rearrangement uses TRBV7-2 and TRBJ1-4; 7 bases align to TRBD1. CDR1 and CDR2 from the germline V gene are SGHTA and FQGNSA. V lost 8 bases to trimming and J lost 0 bases; unmatched junction nucleotides: 9. This CDR3 is 16 amino acids long. CDR3 coding DNA: TGTGCCAGCGGTCGGGACAGCAGCGCAACTAATGAAAAACTGTTTTTT. It is translated as CASGRDSSATNEKLFF. The complete variable domain, with remaining parts taken from reference TRBV7-2 and TRBJ1-4, reads GAGVSQSPSNKVTEKGKDVELRCDPISGHTALYWYRQSLGQGLEFLIYFQGNSAPDKSGLPSDRFSAERTGGSVSTLTIQRTQQEDSAVYLCASGRDSSATNEKLFFGSGTQLSVL.

This clonotype was detected many times. DNA of the CDR3: TGTGCCAGCAGTCCGGATCCCGGATTAAATAATTCACCCCTCCACTTT. This translates into CASSPDPGLNNSPLHF. The chain recombines TRBV7-2 with TRBJ1-6; D unclear. CDR1 is SGHTA and CDR2 is FQGNSA in the germline V gene. The CDR3 is made up of 16 amino acids. V lost 6 bases and J 5 bases, leaving 17 bases between the germline ends.

A few counts support this clonotype. In DNA, the CDR3 is TGTGCCAGCAGTGACGGGACTAAGAGCACAGATACGCAGTATTTT. Its translation: CASSDGTKSTDTQYF. This chain connects TRBV6-8 to TRBJ2-3; TRBD2 aligns across 7 bases. CDR1 and CDR2 (germline): MNHGY, SAAAGT. The CDR3 length is 15 residues. V was clipped by 5 bases and J by 0 bases; unmatched bases: 5.

This clonotype has only a few counts. V is TRBV6-5 and J is TRBJ2-1, with TRBD1 matching 8 bases. Germline-derived CDR1 and CDR2 are MNHEY and SVGAGI. This CDR3 region has 14 residues. With 2 bases clipped from V and 8 bases from J, the junction kept 5 bases outside the gene matches. CDR3: CASSYGQGSDEQFF. The CDR3 DNA is TGTGCCAGCAGTTACGGACAGGGTTCGGATGAGCAGTTCTTC.

Only a few counts were recorded for this clonotype. The J gene is TRBJ2-3, the V gene TRBV11-1; D possibly corresponds to TRBD2 (5 bases). The CDR3 contains 14 residues. The V end was cut by 7 bases, the J end by 5 bases, with 16 bases between. CDR1 is SGHAT, CDR2 FQDESV, per germline (reference sequence). The CDR3 spells CASTRDAAGDTQYF. The CDR3 nucleotides read TGTGCCAGCACACGAGACGCGGCGGGAGATACGCAGTATTTT.

This clonotype was recorded a few times. This rearrangement joins TRBV19 to TRBJ2-3; 7 positions agree with TRBD2. Germline loops: CDR1 LNHDA, CDR2 SQIVND (reference sequence). The CDR3 runs to 16 residues. V was clipped by 1 base and J by 0 bases; unmatched bases: 4. CDR3 DNA: TGTGCCAGTAGTATAGCCCCGGGGGGTAGCACAGATACGCAGTATTTT. As protein: CASSIAPGGSTDTQYF.

This clonotype was picked up a small number of times. The chain has TRBV7-9 and TRBJ2-3, with D unresolved. This CDR3 has 15 amino acids. CDR1 SEHNR and CDR2 FQNEAQ come from the germline V gene (reference sequence). The V end lost 10 bases, the J end lost 6 bases, and 23 bases lay between the germline ends. The DNA of the CDR3 is TGTGCCACAAGGTCCTATTTAGTGGAATCGGATACGCAGTATTTT. Its protein is CATRSYLVESDTQYF. The full variable domain, its missing parts supplied by reference TRBV7-9 and TRBJ2-3, is DTGVSQNPRHKITKRGQNVTFRCDPISEHNRLYWYRQTLGQGPEFLTYFQNEAQLEKSRLLSDRFSAERPKGSFSTLEIQRTEQGDSAMYLCATRSYLVESDTQYFGPGTRLTVL.

V gene TRBV20-1 combines with J gene TRBJ2-7; TRBD1 is a possible D gene (6 bases). The CDR3 length is 12 residues. Germline CDR1 and CDR2: DFQATT and SNEGSKA (reference sequence). Trimming stripped 4 bases from V and 3 bases from J, with 10 bases between. DNA for the CDR3: TGCAGTGCTATGAGCAGGGGCTACGAGCAGTACTTC. It yields the protein CSAMSRGYEQYF.

This clonotype was counted a single time. V and J are TRBV19 and TRBJ1-2; D is ambiguous. Germline V gene sequence: CDR1 LNHDA, CDR2 SQIVND (reference sequence). V was shortened by 3 bases and J by 4 bases, with 12 bases between the two germline ends. CDR3 length: 14 residues. The CDR3 nucleotides are TGTGCCAGTAGTATCCAGACGGATCCCTATGGCTACACCTTC. Protein: CASSIQTDPYGYTF. Full variable domain (rest looked up from reference TRBV19 and TRBJ1-2): DGGITQSPKYLFRKEGQNVTLSCEQNLNHDAMYWYRQDPGQGLRLIYYSQIVNDFQKGDIAEGYSVSREKKESFPLTVTSAQKNPTAFYLCASSIQTDPYGYTFGSGTRLTVV.

The gene calls are TRBV5-1 and TRBJ2-1; tentatively, D is TRBD2 (6 bases). The V end was cut by 4 bases, the J end by 0 bases, with 17 bases between. There are 17 residues in the CDR3. Germline CDR1 reads SGHRS; CDR2 reads YFSETQ. CDR3 nucleotide sequence: TGCGCCAGCAGCCTCTTTGGTAGCGGTTTCTCCTACAATGAGCAGTTCTTC. Translating it yields CASSLFGSGFSYNEQFF.

This clonotype was counted a few times. This chain uses TRBV6-2 or TRBV6-3 with TRBJ1-3; 8 nucleotides agree with TRBD1. With 6 bases clipped from V and 4 bases from J, the junction kept 11 bases outside the gene matches. There are 16 residues in the CDR3. The germline V gene encodes CDR1 MNHEY and CDR2 SVGEGT. DNA of the CDR3: TGTGCCAGCAGAACCTTCCAGGGGGCTAGAGGAAACACCATATATTTT. Translation: CASRTFQGARGNTIYF.

The rearrangement uses TRBV5-1 and TRBJ2-1, with 8 nucleotides matching TRBD2. Trimming removed 3 bases from V and 5 bases from J; junction bases left unmatched: 16. Germline lookup yields CDR1 SGHRS and CDR2 YFSETQ. The CDR3 totals 18 residues. Written as DNA, the CDR3 is TGCGCCAGCAGCTCCCGGGGGGCCCTAGCGGGCCTTAACAATGAGCAGTTCTTC. Encoded protein: CASSSRGALAGLNNEQFF.

The chain recombines TRBV19 with TRBJ2-2; 8 positions match TRBD2. Germline trimming cut 7 bases from V and 0 bases from J; bases unmatched to any gene: 4. The CDR3 spans 15 residues. The germline V gene encodes CDR1 LNHDA and CDR2 SQIVND (reference sequence). CDR3 loop: CASNSGSPNTGELFF. CDR3 bases: TGTGCCAGTAACAGCGGGAGCCCGAACACCGGGGAGCTGTTTTTT.

The chain combines TRBV3-1 with TRBJ2-5; 13 nucleotides agree with TRBD2. Per germline, CDR1 LGHDT and CDR2 YNNKEL (reference sequence). V lost 3 bases and J lost 7; bases outside the gene matches: 11. The CDR3 extends over 17 amino acids. Written as DNA, the CDR3 is TGTGCCAGCAGCCAGGAACCGGGACTAGCGGGATATGGGACCCAGTACTTC. Translated, it gives CASSQEPGLAGYGTQYF.

Ten or more counts support this clonotype. The rearrangement links TRBV7-2 to TRBJ2-7, with 9 bases identical to TRBD1. Germline CDR1 SGHTA, CDR2 FQGNSA. V was clipped by 5 bases and J by 6 bases; unmatched bases: 11. The CDR3 is made up of 15 amino acids. CDR3 in DNA: TGTGCCAGCAGCGCAACAGGGGGCAAGGCCGGCGAGCAGTACTTC. This sequence encodes CASSATGGKAGEQYF.

This sequence joins TRBV6-5 and TRBJ2-7, with D possibly matching TRBD1 (6 bases). V was trimmed by 7 bases and J by 3 bases, leaving 16 bases between them. CDR1 is MNHEY and CDR2 is SVGAGI in the germline V gene. The CDR3 sequence is 14 residues long. CDR3 in amino acids: CASIAQGAVYEQYF. CDR3 DNA sequence: TGTGCCAGCATCGCACAGGGAGCAGTCTACGAGCAGTACTTC.

This clonotype has only a few counts. The chain employs TRBV7-2 and TRBJ2-2; 8 nucleotides agree with TRBD1. The germline CDR1 and CDR2 sequences are SGHTA and FQGNSA. This CDR3 spans 19 amino acids. The ends lost 1 base at V and 6 bases at J; junction bases unmatched: 16. The CDR3 DNA is TGTGCCAGCAGCTTAGTATTGCAGGGGGCGAAGTTAGGGGCCGGGGAGCTGTTTTTT. Residues: CASSLVLQGAKLGAGELFF.

The chain employs TRBV19 and TRBJ2-3; 10 bases match TRBD1. The CDR3 runs to 15 residues. The ends lost 2 bases at V and 4 bases at J; junction bases unmatched: 3. Germline V CDR1 and CDR2: LNHDA, SQIVND (reference sequence). CDR3 sequence reads: CASSITGQGPDTQYF. The CDR3 nucleotides are TGTGCCAGTAGTATAACGGGACAGGGGCCAGATACGCAGTATTTT. The full variable domain, completed using reference TRBV19 and TRBJ2-3, is DGGITQSPKYLFRKEGQNVTLSCEQNLNHDAMYWYRQDPGQGLRLIYYSQIVNDFQKGDIAEGYSVSREKKESFPLTVTSAQKNPTAFYLCASSITGQGPDTQYFGPGTRLTVL.

This clonotype was seen a handful of times. The CDR3 DNA sequence: TGTGCCACCAGCAGCGGGAGTGTCAACGTCCTGACTTTC. Amino acid sequence: CATSSGSVNVLTF. This chain connects TRBV15 to TRBJ2-6; TRBD2 is a possible D gene (6 bases). Trimming removed 3 bases at V and 9 bases at J, with 9 bases between. The CDR3 is 13 amino acids. The germline CDR1 and CDR2 sequences are LNHNV and YYDKDF (reference sequence). Using reference TRBV15 and TRBJ2-6 for the parts outside the CDR3, the full variable domain is DAMVIQNPRYQVTQFGKPVTLSCSQTLNHNVMYWYQQKSSQAPKLLFHYYDKDFNNEADTPDNFQSRRPNTSFCFLDIRSPGLGDTAMYLCATSSGSVNVLTFGAGSRLTVL.

This clonotype showed up just a few times. J is TRBJ2-5 and V is TRBV7-8; 9 positions agree with TRBD1. This CDR3 contains 15 residues. Germline trimming cut 5 bases from V and 4 bases from J; bases unmatched to any gene: 8. Per the germline V gene, CDR1 is SGHVS and CDR2 is FQNEAQ. The CDR3 sequence: CASSPSYRGRETQYF. The CDR3 nucleotides are TGTGCCAGCAGCCCATCATACAGGGGGCGAGAGACCCAGTACTTC. Full variable domain (remainder filled in from reference TRBV7-8 and TRBJ2-5): GAGVSQSPRYKVAKRGQDVALRCDPISGHVSLFWYQQALGQGPEFLTYFQNEAQLDKSGLPSDRFFAERPEGSVSTLKIQRTQQEDSAVYLCASSPSYRGRETQYFGPGTRLLVL.